The clone carrying this TCR beta chain has a single count. The antigen is undetermined. Indicated treatment: approximately nine-day PBMC culture with coronavirus spike peptide pools or control peptides (ViraFEST assay). These data are taken from a study of vaccination and CD4 T cells after COVID-19. Germline-derived CDR1 and CDR2 are SGHAT and FQNNGV. V lost 5 bases and J lost 5; bases outside the gene matches: 3. The CDR3 length is 14 residues. The study sequenced cultured CD4+ T cell DNA using the Oncomine TCR Beta short-read assay. One entry per CDR3 protein results from TCRdb running MiXCR on the PCR reads. The sample records 14,000 or so distinct CDR3 sequences, around 53% being singletons.

The chain recombines TRBV11-2 with TRBJ2-7, with 13 bases lining up with TRBD2. The sample in question was CD4+ T cells from blood, cultured in vitro, obtained before SARS-CoV-2 vaccination. The receptor comes from a human donor who had recovered from COVID-19. Written as DNA, the CDR3 is TGTGCCAGCAGCAGGACTAGCGGGAGCCACGAGCAGTACTTC. Translated, it gives CASSRTSGSHEQYF.